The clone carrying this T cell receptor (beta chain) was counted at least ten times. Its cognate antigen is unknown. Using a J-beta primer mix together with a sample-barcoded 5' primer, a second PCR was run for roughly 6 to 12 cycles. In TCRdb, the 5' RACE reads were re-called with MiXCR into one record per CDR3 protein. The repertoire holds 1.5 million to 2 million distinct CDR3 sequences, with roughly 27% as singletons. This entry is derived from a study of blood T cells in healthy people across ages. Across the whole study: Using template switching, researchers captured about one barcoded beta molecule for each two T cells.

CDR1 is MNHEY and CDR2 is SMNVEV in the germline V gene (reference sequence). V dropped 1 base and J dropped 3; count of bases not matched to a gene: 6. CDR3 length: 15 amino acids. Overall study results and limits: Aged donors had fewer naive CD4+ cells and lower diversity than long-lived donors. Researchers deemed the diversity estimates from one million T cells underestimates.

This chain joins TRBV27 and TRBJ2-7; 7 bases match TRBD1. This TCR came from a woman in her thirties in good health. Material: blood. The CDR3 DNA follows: TGTGCCAGCAGTTTATATGGGGGACAGAGCTACGAGCAGTACTTC. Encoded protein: CASSLYGGQSYEQYF.